This T cell receptor (beta chain) was profiled in a study of CD8+CD57+ T cells in acquired aplastic anemia. General study findings and limits: Levels of CD8+ Simpson's diversity were not significantly distinct in patients versus controls.

This clonotype was seen many times. The antigen is unknown. The CDR3 is 13 amino acids. The V segment lost 8 bases and the J segment 5 bases; nucleotides outside the gene matches: 2. The germline gives CDR1 MGHDK, CDR2 SYGVNS. The template for TCR beta VDJ and CDR3 sequence profiling was genomic DNA. TCRdb ran MiXCR on the reads and lists one entry per CDR3 protein. The sample shows about 180,000 distinct CDR3 sequences, about half of them seen only once. This receptor was taken from a human donor in good health. Sequenced sample: sorted CD4+, CD8+, or CD8+CD57+ T cells (not recorded which) from PBMCs. The rearrangement uses TRBV25-1 and TRBJ1-5; TRBD1 matches at 11 bases. CDR3 nucleotide sequence: TGTGCCAGCGGGGGACAGGGGGATCAGCCCCAGCATTTT. Its protein is CASGGQGDQPQHF.